This is a list of T cell receptor beta chains from one sample in a study of beta chain features in type 1 diabetes. The protocol was immunoSEQ multiplex PCR, while the TCRdb copy is restricted to in-frame clones and leaves out a portion. The sample includes about 48,000 clones, under 50% of them seen just once. Sample: Tregs from blood. All receptors derive from a man in his thirties or forties with type 1 diabetes. CDR3s include the opening cysteine and the closing phenylalanine or tryptophan. The D gene is left open where the match is weak. Where a row states a size, it is once, few, many or the class of an expanded clone; other rows omit it.

d_gene: .; v_gene: TRBV19; abundance: .; j_gene: TRBJ2-7; CDR3aa: CASSRSSAGTAYEQYF; CDR3nt: TGTGCCAGTAGTAGGTCGTCCGCGGGGACCGCATACGAGCAGTACTTC
d_gene: .; v_gene: TRBV28; abundance: few; j_gene: TRBJ1-5; CDR3aa: CASSLGHLRMDQPQHF; CDR3nt: TGTGCCAGCAGCCTGGGACACCTCAGAATGGATCAGCCCCAGCATTTT
d_gene: .; v_gene: TRBV7-9; abundance: .; j_gene: TRBJ1-4; CDR3aa: CASSLSGANEKLFF; CDR3nt: TGTGCCAGCAGCTTGTCAGGGGCAAATGAAAAACTGTTTTTT
d_gene: .; v_gene: TRBV6-1; abundance: .; j_gene: TRBJ2-1; CDR3aa: CASSDARVEQFF; CDR3nt: TGTGCCAGCAGTGACGCTCGAGTCGAGCAGTTCTTC
d_gene: .; v_gene: TRBV14; abundance: few; j_gene: TRBJ1-1; CDR3aa: CASSQYMNTEAFF; CDR3nt: TGTGCCAGCAGCCAATACATGAACACTGAAGCTTTCTTT
d_gene: TRBD1; v_gene: TRBV5-4; abundance: once; j_gene: TRBJ2-6; CDR3aa: CASSLGGQGAAGANVLTF; CDR3nt: TGTGCCAGCAGCTTGGGTGGACAGGGGGCGGCTGGGGCCAACGTCCTGACTTTC
d_gene: .; v_gene: TRBV2; abundance: few; j_gene: TRBJ1-1; CDR3aa: CASSAQGSTEAFF; CDR3nt: TGTGCCAGCAGTGCACAGGGCTCCACTGAAGCTTTCTTT
d_gene: TRBD1; v_gene: TRBV10-3; abundance: .; j_gene: TRBJ1-1; CDR3aa: CAIKTGRMNTEAFF; CDR3nt: TGTGCCATTAAGACAGGGAGAATGAACACTGAAGCTTTCTTT
d_gene: .; v_gene: TRBV4-2; abundance: .; j_gene: TRBJ2-5; CDR3aa: CASSRTSQETQYF; CDR3nt: TGTGCCAGCAGCAGGACATCCCAAGAGACCCAGTACTTC
d_gene: TRBD1; v_gene: TRBV7-2; abundance: once; j_gene: TRBJ2-5; CDR3aa: CASSSTGTGGRETQYF; CDR3nt: TGTGCCAGCAGCTCTACCGGGACAGGGGGCAGGGAGACCCAGTACTTC
d_gene: .; v_gene: TRBV6-1; abundance: few; j_gene: TRBJ2-5; CDR3aa: CASSETLGRKETQYF; CDR3nt: TGTGCCAGCAGTGAAACCCTTGGGCGTAAAGAGACCCAGTACTTC
d_gene: .; v_gene: TRBV6-6; abundance: .; j_gene: TRBJ1-3; CDR3aa: CASTPPGGNTIYF; CDR3nt: TGTGCCAGCACCCCCCCAGGAGGAAACACCATATATTTT
d_gene: TRBD2; v_gene: TRBV7-3; abundance: few; j_gene: TRBJ2-3; CDR3aa: CASSLLAGTDTQYF; CDR3nt: TGTGCCAGCAGCTTACTAGCGGGCACAGATACGCAGTATTTT
d_gene: TRBD2; v_gene: TRBV5-1; abundance: .; j_gene: TRBJ2-5; CDR3aa: CASSLGAASGRETQYF; CDR3nt: TGCGCCAGCAGCTTGGGAGCCGCTAGCGGGAGGGAGACCCAGTACTTC
d_gene: .; v_gene: TRBV6-6; abundance: few; j_gene: TRBJ1-4; CDR3aa: CASSYSAGEDEKLFF; CDR3nt: TGTGCCAGCAGTTACTCGGCAGGGGAAGATGAAAAACTGTTTTTT
d_gene: TRBD1; v_gene: TRBV7-2; abundance: .; j_gene: TRBJ2-5; CDR3aa: CASSQGVGETQYF; CDR3nt: TGTGCCAGCAGCCAGGGGGTCGGAGAGACCCAGTACTTC
d_gene: TRBD1; v_gene: TRBV5-1; abundance: once; j_gene: TRBJ1-1; CDR3aa: CASSITDRDTEAFF; CDR3nt: TGCGCCAGCAGCATAACGGACAGGGACACTGAAGCTTTCTTT
d_gene: TRBD2; v_gene: TRBV27; abundance: .; j_gene: TRBJ2-1; CDR3aa: CASKGLAGLDDYNEQFF; CDR3nt: TGTGCCAGCAAGGGACTAGCGGGGCTTGACGACTACAATGAGCAGTTCTTC
d_gene: .; v_gene: TRBV5-5; abundance: .; j_gene: TRBJ2-1; CDR3aa: CASSLGRPGGNEQFF; CDR3nt: TGTGCCAGCAGCTTGGGGAGACCAGGAGGGAATGAGCAGTTCTTC
d_gene: .; v_gene: TRBV29-1; abundance: .; j_gene: TRBJ1-2; CDR3aa: CSVLGNVGYTF; CDR3nt: TGCAGCGTACTAGGGAATGTTGGCTACACCTTC
d_gene: .; v_gene: TRBV13; abundance: .; j_gene: TRBJ2-2; CDR3aa: CASSLGGGDDNGELFF; CDR3nt: TGTGCCAGCAGCTTAGGTGGAGGGGATGACAACGGGGAGCTGTTTTTT
d_gene: .; v_gene: TRBV5-1; abundance: .; j_gene: TRBJ2-6; CDR3aa: CASKGVPGANVLTF; CDR3nt: TGCGCCAGCAAAGGGGTCCCCGGGGCCAACGTCCTGACTTTC